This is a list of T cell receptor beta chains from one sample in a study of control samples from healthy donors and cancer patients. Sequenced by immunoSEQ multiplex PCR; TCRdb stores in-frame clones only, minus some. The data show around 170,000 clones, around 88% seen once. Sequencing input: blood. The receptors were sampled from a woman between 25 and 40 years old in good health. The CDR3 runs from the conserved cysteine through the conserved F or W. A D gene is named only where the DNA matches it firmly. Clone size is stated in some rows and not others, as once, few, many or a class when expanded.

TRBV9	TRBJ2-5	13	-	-	TGTGCCAGCAGCGTAGGAGCCGAAGAGACCCAGTACTTC	CASSVGAEETQYF
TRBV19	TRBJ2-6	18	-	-	TGTGCCAGTAGTATAGATCTGACCTTGCACTCTGGGGCCAACGTCCTGACTTTC	CASSIDLTLHSGANVLTF
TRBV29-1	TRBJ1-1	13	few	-	TGCAGCGTTGAGACAGAGTTGAACACTGAAGCTTTCTTT	CSVETELNTEAFF
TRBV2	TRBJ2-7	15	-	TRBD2	TGTGCCAGCGGCCGGGAGGGTCCATCCGCCTACGAGCAGTACTTC	CASGREGPSAYEQYF
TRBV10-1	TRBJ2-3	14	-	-	TGCGCCAGCAGTCCGGGACACGGGCCCGATACGCAGTATTTT	CASSPGHGPDTQYF
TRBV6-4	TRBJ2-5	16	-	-	TGTGCCAGCAGTGACCGGGACCCCAGGGATCAAGAGACCCAGTACTTC	CASSDRDPRDQETQYF
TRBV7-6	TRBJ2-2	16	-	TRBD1	TGTGCCAGCAGCTTATGGGACAGTGCGAACACCGGGGAGCTGTTTTTT	CASSLWDSANTGELFF
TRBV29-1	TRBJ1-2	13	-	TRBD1	TGCAGCGTGATCGGACAGGGATTGTATGGCTACACCTTC	CSVIGQGLYGYTF
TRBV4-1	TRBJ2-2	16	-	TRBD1	TGCGCCAGCAGCCAAGAGGGACAGGGTGCCACCGGGGAGCTGTTTTTT	CASSQEGQGATGELFF
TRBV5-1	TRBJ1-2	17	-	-	TGCGCCAGCAGCTTGGGTGTGGGGGGCGGAGTGAACTATGGCTACACCTTC	CASSLGVGGGVNYGYTF
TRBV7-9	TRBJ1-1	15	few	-	TGTGCCAGCAGCTTATCTCCGGGGGGGAACACTGAAGCTTTCTTT	CASSLSPGGNTEAFF
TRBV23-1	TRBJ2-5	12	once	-	TGCGCCAGCAGTCATTCGCCGGAGACCCAGTACTTC	CASSHSPETQYF
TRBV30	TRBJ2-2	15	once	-	TGTGCCACAAGGATGGGGGCCTTGGTCACCGGGGAGCTGTTTTTT	CATRMGALVTGELFF
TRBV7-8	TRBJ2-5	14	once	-	TGTGCCAGCAGCCCCCGGTTAAGAAGAGAGACCCAGTACTTC	CASSPRLRRETQYF
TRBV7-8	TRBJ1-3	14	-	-	TGTGCCAGCAGCTTAGGGGTGCTGGGGAACACCATATATTTT	CASSLGVLGNTIYF
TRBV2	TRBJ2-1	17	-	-	TGTGCCAGCAGTCCTAGTGGTGCTGGCGGGAAGGTCAATGAGCAGTTCTTC	CASSPSGAGGKVNEQFF
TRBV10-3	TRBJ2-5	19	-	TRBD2	TGTGCCATCAGTGAGGCTCCGCCAGCGGGAGGACTCAGGGGGGAGACCCAGTACTTC	CAISEAPPAGGLRGETQYF
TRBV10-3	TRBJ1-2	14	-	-	TGTGCCATCAGTGGGACAATGCCTAACTATGGCTACACCTTC	CAISGTMPNYGYTF
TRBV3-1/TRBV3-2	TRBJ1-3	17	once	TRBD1	TGTGCCAGCAGCCAAGATATACACCTGACAGGGGAACGCACCATATATTTT	CASSQDIHLTGERTIYF
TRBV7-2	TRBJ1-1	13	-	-	TGTGCCAGCAGCTTAGGGAGAAACACTGAAGCTTTCTTT	CASSLGRNTEAFF
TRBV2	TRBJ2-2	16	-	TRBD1	TGTGCCAGCAACGGCGGACAGGGGGCGCTGACCGGGGAGCTGTTTTTT	CASNGGQGALTGELFF
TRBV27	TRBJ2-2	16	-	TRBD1	TGTGCCAGCAGTCGTAGGACAGGGGCGGGCACCGGGGAGCTGTTTTTT	CASSRRTGAGTGELFF
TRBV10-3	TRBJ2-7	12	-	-	TGTGCCATCAGTGAGACATCCTACGAGCAGTACTTC	CAISETSYEQYF
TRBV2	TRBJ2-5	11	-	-	TGTGCCAGCCGACTGTGGGAGACCCAGTACTTC	CASRLWETQYF
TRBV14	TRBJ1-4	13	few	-	TGTGCCAGCAGCCAATGGACCAATGAAAAACTGTTTTTT	CASSQWTNEKLFF
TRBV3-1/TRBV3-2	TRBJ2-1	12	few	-	TGTGCCAGCAGCCAAGGCGAGAATGAGCAGTTCTTC	CASSQGENEQFF
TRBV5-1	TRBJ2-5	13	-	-	TGCGCCAGCAGCCGACCCCTTGGGGAGACCCAGTACTTC	CASSRPLGETQYF
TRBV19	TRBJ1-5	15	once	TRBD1	TGTGCCAGTAGGGAGGGGGCTCGTGGTAATAAGCCCCAGCATTTT	CASREGARGNKPQHF
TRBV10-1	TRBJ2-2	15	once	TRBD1	TGCGCCAGCAGGATCAGGACAGGGCGAACCGGGGAGCTGTTTTTT	CASRIRTGRTGELFF
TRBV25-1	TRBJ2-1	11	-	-	TGTGCCAGCTACGGTTTTGGTGAGCAGTTCTTC	CASYGFGEQFF
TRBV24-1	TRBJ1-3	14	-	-	TGTGCCACCAGTGATGGGCCAGGAGAGGACACCATATATTTT	CATSDGPGEDTIYF
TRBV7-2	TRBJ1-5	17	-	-	TGTGCCAGCAGCTCCATCATAGGAAAGGGAGGCAATCAGCCCCAGCATTTT	CASSSIIGKGGNQPQHF
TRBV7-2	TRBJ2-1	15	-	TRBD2	TGTGCCAGCAGCATAGCGGGAGTGCCCTACAATGAGCAGTTCTTC	CASSIAGVPYNEQFF
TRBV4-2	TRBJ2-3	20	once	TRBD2	TGTGCCAGCAGCCAAGGACCGGCGGGAGGGCTCGTCTCTAGCACAGATACGCAGTATTTT	CASSQGPAGGLVSSTDTQYF
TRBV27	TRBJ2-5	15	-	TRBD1	TGTGCCAGCCACTCGGGACAGCCGAGGGGAGAGACCCAGTACTTC	CASHSGQPRGETQYF
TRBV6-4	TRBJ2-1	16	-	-	TGTGCCAGCAGCCGCCTTGGGACGAGCTCCTACAATGAGCAGTTCTTC	CASSRLGTSSYNEQFF
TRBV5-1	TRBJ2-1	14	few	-	TGCGCCAGCCGGACGTCCGGGCCTGACAATGAGCAGTTCTTC	CASRTSGPDNEQFF
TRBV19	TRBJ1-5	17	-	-	TGTGCCAGTAGCCCGGCCCGACAGGCCTATAGCAATCAGCCCCAGCATTTT	CASSPARQAYSNQPQHF
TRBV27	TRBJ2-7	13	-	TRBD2	TGTGCCAGCAGGCCGGGACTAGCCTACGAGCAGTACTTC	CASRPGLAYEQYF
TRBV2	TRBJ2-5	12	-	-	TGTGCCAGCAGTGGTCGAGGAGAGACCCAGTACTTC	CASSGRGETQYF
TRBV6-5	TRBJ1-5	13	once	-	TGTGCCAGCAGCCGATCAGGGGATCAGGCCCAGCATTTT	CASSRSGDQAQHF
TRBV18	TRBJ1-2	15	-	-	TGTGCCAGCTCACCACTTAACAAGGGAGGGGATGGCTACACCTTC	CASSPLNKGGDGYTF
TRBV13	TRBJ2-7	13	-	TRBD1	TGTGCCAGCTCGCGGGGACAGGGTAACGAGCAGTACTTC	CASSRGQGNEQYF
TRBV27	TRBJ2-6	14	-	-	TGTGCCAGCAGTTCTGTCACTGGGGCCAACGTCCTGACTTTC	CASSSVTGANVLTF
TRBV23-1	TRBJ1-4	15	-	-	TGCGCCAGCAGTCCTTACCGGGACCAAGATGAAAAACTGTTTTTT	CASSPYRDQDEKLFF
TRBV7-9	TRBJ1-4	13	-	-	TGTGCCAGCAGCTTAGGCGCCCTTGAAAAACTGTTTTTT	CASSLGALEKLFF
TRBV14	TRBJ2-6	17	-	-	TGTGCCAGCAGCCAAGTCACAAGGAGCTCTGGGGCCAACGTCCTGACTTTC	CASSQVTRSSGANVLTF
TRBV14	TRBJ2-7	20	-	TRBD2	TGTGCCAGCAGCCAAGTGGGACTAGCGGGAGGGCCTCTATCGTTCGACGAGCAGTACTTC	CASSQVGLAGGPLSFDEQYF
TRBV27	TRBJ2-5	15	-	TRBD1	TGTGCCAGCAGTTTTTCCACAGGGGAACGGGAGACCCAGTACTTC	CASSFSTGERETQYF
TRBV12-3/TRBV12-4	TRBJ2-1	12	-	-	TGTGCCAGCAGCACCAGGGTTCCCACATGGTTCTTC	CASSTRVPTWFF
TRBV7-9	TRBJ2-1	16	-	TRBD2	TGTGCCAGCAGCTCAATAGCGGGGGGACCCTACAATGAGCAGTTCTTC	CASSSIAGGPYNEQFF
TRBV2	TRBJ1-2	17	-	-	TGTGCCAGCATGTCGCTTCGGGGCGGTTGGGAGATGGATGGCTACACCTTC	CASMSLRGGWEMDGYTF